This paragraph reports one T cell receptor (beta chain). TCRdb reworked the 5' RACE reads into one entry per CDR3 protein, no DNA. This sample contains approximately 460,000 distinct CDR3 sequences. The sample comes from a study of T cells expressing NK-cell markers. Study-level information: One of the eight sequenced donors was seronegative, whereas the other seven were HCMV-seropositive.

This CDR3 has 11 residues. Germline CDR1 reads SQVTM; CDR2 reads ANQGSEA. The sample was blood T cells: a sorted CD56 or NKG2C T cell subset, CD4+ or CD8+ T cells, or bulk PBMC T cells (not recorded which). V usage is TRBV29-1 and J usage is TRBJ2-7. The sequence was collected from a woman between 18 and 70 years old in good health. This chain's CDR3 is CSVENGYEQYF.